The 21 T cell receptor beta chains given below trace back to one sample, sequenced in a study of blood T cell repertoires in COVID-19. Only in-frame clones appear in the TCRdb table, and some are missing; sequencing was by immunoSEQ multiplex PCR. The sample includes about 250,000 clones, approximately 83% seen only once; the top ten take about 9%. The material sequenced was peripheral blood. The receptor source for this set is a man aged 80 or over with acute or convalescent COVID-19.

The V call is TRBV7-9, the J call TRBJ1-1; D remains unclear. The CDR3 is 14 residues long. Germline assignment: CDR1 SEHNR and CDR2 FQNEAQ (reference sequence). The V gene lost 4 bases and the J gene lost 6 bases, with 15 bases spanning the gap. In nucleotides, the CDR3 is TGTGCCAGCAGCTCCCGGGAAGGCTCGGCTGAAGCTTTCTTT. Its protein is CASSSREGSAEAFF.

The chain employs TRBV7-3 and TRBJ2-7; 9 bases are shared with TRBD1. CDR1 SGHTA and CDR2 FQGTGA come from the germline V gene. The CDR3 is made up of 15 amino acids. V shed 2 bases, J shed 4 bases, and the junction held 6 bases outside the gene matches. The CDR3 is CASSLSGTGLYEQYF. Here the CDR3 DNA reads TGTGCCAGCAGCTTATCCGGGACAGGGCTTTACGAGCAGTACTTC. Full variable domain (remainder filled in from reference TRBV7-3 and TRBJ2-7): GAGVSQTPSNKVTEKGKYVELRCDPISGHTALYWYRQSLGQGPEFLIYFQGTGAADDSGLPNDRFFAVRPEGSVSTLKIQRTERGDSAVYLCASSLSGTGLYEQYFGPGTRLTVT.

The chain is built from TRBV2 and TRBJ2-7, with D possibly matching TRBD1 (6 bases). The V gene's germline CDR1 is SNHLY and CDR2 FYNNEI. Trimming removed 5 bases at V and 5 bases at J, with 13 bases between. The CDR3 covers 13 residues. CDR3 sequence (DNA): TGTGCCAGCAGTATACAGGGTACCCACGAGCAGTACTTC. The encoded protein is CASSIQGTHEQYF.

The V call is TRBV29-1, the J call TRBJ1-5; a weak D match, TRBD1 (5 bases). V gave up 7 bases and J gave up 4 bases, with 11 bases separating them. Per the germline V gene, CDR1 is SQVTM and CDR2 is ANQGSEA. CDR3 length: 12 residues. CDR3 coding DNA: TGCAGCGCCGCGACAGCTAATCAGCCCCAGCATTTT. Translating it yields CSAATANQPQHF.

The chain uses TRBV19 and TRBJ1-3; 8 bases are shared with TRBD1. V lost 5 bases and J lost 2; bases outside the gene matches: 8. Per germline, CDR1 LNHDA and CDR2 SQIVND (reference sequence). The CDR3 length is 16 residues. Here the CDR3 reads CASSDPWTGTGNTIYF. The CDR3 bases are TGTGCCAGTAGTGACCCCTGGACAGGGACTGGAAACACCATATATTTT. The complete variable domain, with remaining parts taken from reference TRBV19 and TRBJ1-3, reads DGGITQSPKYLFRKEGQNVTLSCEQNLNHDAMYWYRQDPGQGLRLIYYSQIVNDFQKGDIAEGYSVSREKKESFPLTVTSAQKNPTAFYLCASSDPWTGTGNTIYFGEGSWLTVV.

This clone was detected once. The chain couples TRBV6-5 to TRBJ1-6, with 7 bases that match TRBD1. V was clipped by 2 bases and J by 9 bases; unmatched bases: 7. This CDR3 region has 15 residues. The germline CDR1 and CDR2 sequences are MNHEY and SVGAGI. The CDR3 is CASSYEQGGASPLHF. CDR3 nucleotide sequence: TGTGCCAGCAGTTACGAGCAGGGGGGTGCTTCACCCCTCCACTTT.

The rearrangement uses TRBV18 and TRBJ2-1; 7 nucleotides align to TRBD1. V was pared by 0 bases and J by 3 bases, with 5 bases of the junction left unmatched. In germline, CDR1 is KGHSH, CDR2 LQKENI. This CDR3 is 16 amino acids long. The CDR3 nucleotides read TGTGCCAGCTCACCACCGGCGACAGGGTACTACAATGAGCAGTTCTTC. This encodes CASSPPATGYYNEQFF.

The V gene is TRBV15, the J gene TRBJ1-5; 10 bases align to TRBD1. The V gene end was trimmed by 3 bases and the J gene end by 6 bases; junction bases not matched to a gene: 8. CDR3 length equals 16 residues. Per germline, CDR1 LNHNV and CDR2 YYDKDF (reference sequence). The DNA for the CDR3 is TGTGCCACCAGCAGGGAAAGAGGGACAGGGGTTCAGCCCCAGCATTTT. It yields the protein CATSRERGTGVQPQHF.

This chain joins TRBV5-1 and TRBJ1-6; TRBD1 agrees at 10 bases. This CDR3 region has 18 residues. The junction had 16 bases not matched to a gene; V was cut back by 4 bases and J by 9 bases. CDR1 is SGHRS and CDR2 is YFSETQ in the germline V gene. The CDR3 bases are TGCGCCAGCAGCCCTACCCAAAGGACAGGGGGACTGGGTTCACCCCTCCACTTT. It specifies CASSPTQRTGGLGSPLHF.

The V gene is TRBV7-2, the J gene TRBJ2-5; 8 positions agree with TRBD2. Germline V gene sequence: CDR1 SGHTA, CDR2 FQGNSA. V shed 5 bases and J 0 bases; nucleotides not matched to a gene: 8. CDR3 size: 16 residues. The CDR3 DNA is TGTGCCAGCAGCCTCGGGAGCGGGAGAAACCAAGAGACCCAGTACTTC. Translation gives CASSLGSGRNQETQYF.

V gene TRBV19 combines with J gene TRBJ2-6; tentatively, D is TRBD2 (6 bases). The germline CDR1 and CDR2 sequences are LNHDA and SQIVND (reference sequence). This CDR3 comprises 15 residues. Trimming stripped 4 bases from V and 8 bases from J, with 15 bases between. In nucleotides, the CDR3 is TGTGCCAGTAGTACCCCCTTGGGGGGATCCAACGTCCTGACTTTC. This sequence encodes CASSTPLGGSNVLTF.

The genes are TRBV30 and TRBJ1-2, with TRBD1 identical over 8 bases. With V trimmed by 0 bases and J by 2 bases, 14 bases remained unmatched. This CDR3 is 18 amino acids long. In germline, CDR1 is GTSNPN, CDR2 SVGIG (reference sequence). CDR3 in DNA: TGTGCCTGGAGTGTACTCCCTGGGCAGGGGGCTTACAACTATGGCTACACCTTC. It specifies CAWSVLPGQGAYNYGYTF. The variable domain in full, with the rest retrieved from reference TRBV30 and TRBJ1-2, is SQTIHQWPATLVQPVGSPLSLECTVEGTSNPNLYWYRQAAGRGLQLLFYSVGIGQISSEVPQNLSASRPQDRQFILSSKKLLLSDSGFYLCAWSVLPGQGAYNYGYTFGSGTRLTVV.

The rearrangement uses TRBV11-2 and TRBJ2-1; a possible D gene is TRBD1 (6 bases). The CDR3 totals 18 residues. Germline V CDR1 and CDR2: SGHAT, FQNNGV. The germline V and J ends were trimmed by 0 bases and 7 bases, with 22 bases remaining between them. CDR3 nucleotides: TGTGCCAGCAGCTTAGATCTTCGCCGGACAGAAAACAATAATGAGCAGTTCTTC. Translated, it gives CASSLDLRRTENNNEQFF.

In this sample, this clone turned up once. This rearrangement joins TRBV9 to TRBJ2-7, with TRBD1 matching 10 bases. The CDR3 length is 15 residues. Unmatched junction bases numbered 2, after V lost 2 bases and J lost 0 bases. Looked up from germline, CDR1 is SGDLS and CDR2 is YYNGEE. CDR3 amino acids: CASSVRDRGSYEQYF. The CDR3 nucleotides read TGTGCCAGCAGCGTCCGGGACAGGGGCTCCTACGAGCAGTACTTC.

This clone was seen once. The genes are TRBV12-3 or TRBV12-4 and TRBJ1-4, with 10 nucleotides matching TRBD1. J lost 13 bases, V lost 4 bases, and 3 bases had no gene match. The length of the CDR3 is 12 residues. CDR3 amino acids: CASSWTGGLLFF. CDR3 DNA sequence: TGTGCCAGCAGTTGGACAGGGGGGTTACTGTTTTTT.

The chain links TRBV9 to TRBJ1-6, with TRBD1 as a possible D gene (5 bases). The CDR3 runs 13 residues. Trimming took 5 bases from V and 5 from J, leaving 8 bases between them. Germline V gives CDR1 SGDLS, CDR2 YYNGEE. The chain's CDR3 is CASSRGDNSPLHF. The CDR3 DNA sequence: TGTGCCAGCAGTCGGGGGGATAATTCACCCCTCCACTTT.

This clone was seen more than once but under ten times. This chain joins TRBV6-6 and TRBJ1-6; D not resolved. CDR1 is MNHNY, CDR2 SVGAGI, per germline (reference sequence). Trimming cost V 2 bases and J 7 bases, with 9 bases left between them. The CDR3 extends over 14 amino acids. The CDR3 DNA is TGTGCCAGCAGTTACATGGAGAGGAATTCACCCCTCCACTTT. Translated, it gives CASSYMERNSPLHF.

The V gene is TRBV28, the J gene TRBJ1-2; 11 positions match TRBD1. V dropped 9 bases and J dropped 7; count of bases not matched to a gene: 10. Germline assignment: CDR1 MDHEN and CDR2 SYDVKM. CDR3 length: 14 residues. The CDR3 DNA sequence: TGTGCCAGTAGAGTGGACAGGGGGCGCGGTGGCTACACCTTC. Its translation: CASRVDRGRGGYTF.

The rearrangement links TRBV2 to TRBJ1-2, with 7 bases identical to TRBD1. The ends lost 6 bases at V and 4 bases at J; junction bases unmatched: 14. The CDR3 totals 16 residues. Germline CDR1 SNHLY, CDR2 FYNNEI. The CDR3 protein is CASRRDGSGGRYGYTF. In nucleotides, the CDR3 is TGTGCCAGCAGGCGGGACGGGTCAGGGGGTCGCTATGGCTACACCTTC.

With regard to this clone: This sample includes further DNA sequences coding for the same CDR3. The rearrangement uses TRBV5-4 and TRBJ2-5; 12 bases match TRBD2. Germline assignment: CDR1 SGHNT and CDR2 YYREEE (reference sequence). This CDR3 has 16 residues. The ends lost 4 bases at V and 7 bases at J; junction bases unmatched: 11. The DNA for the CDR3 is TGTGCCAGCAGCGCGAGGACTAGCGGGGCTGCGAGGACCCAGTACTTC. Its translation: CASSARTSGAARTQYF.

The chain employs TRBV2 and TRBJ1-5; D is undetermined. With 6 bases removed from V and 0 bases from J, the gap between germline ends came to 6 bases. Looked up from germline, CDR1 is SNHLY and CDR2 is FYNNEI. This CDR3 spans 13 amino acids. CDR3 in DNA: TGTGCCAGCAGGCCTAGTAGCAATCAGCCCCAGCATTTT. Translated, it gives CASRPSSNQPQHF.